The rows below give T cell receptor beta chains drawn from one sample of a study of cytotoxic CD8 clonotypes in ibrutinib-treated CLL. The repertoire was sequenced with immunoSEQ multiplex PCR; TCRdb's copy has only in-frame clones and lacks some. The repertoire holds 200,000 to 250,000 clones, with roughly 74% as singletons. This specimen was PBMCs, taken after 24 months of ibrutinib treatment. These receptors originate from a human donor with chronic lymphocytic leukemia. The CDR3 runs from the conserved cysteine through the conserved F or W. D genes are given only for firm matches. Clone size is stated in some rows and not others, as once, few, many or a class when expanded.

TRBV27	TRBJ2-4	few	.	TGTGCCAGCAGTTCCCACAGGGGAGGGAACATTCAGTACTTC	CASSSHRGGNIQYF
TRBV5-1	TRBJ1-5	few	.	TGCGCCAGCAACACCCCGAGGAAACAGCCCCAGCATTTT	CASNTPRKQPQHF
TRBV5-1	TRBJ2-3	once	.	TGCGCCAGCAGCCCAAACCGGGGGTCAGATACGCAGTATTTT	CASSPNRGSDTQYF
TRBV9	TRBJ1-2	.	.	TGTGCCAGCAGCGTTTTCCCAGACAGCACAGCTAACTATGGCTACACCTTC	CASSVFPDSTANYGYTF
TRBV11-3	TRBJ1-2	.	TRBD1	TGTGCCAGCAGCTTCACAGGGGGCGGCGGCTACACCTTC	CASSFTGGGGYTF
TRBV2	TRBJ1-5	.	.	TGTGCCAGCAGGTTGAGTCAGCCCCAGCATTTT	CASRLSQPQHF
TRBV6-5	TRBJ2-7	.	.	TGTGCCAGCAGTTCCAGATCGTCAGGCGGAAACGAGCAGTACTTC	CASSSRSSGGNEQYF
TRBV30	TRBJ1-4	.	.	TGTGCCTTCGGGAGGAGCGGGGCCGAGGAAAAACTGTTTTTT	CAFGRSGAEEKLFF
TRBV5-8	TRBJ2-7	.	.	TGTGCCAGCAGGCCCGGATCCCCCCCCGGACTTCTAGGCTTC	CASRPGSPPGLLGF
TRBV29-1	TRBJ2-7	.	.	TGCAGCGTTGTATTGGGAAATTTGTTGGACGAGCAGTACTTC	CSVVLGNLLDEQYF
TRBV28	TRBJ2-7	.	TRBD2	TGTGCCAGCAGTTTTAGAGGGGAGGGCTACGAGCAGTACTTC	CASSFRGEGYEQYF
TRBV28	TRBJ2-5	.	.	TGTGCCAGCAGTTCCCTCTCAGGAATCTACCAAGAGACCCAGTACTTC	CASSSLSGIYQETQYF
TRBV7-9	TRBJ1-2	.	.	TGTGCCAGCAGCTCCCGGAGGGTGGATGGAAGCTATGGCTACACCTTC	CASSSRRVDGSYGYTF
TRBV7-2	TRBJ2-1	.	TRBD2	TGTGCCAGCAGCCAAAACCCGGGACTAGCGGGAGAGGGTGAGCAGTTCTTC	CASSQNPGLAGEGEQFF
TRBV2	TRBJ1-5	.	.	TGTGCCAGCAGCCCGGGCCTCGATCAGCCCCAGCATTTT	CASSPGLDQPQHF
TRBV7-9	TRBJ1-4	.	.	TGTGCCAGCAGCGATATCGGCTCCGGGACCCTTGAAAAACTGTTTTTT	CASSDIGSGTLEKLFF
TRBV6-6	TRBJ2-1	.	TRBD1	TGTGCCAGCAGTCAGAACAGGGGAAATGAGCAGTTCTTC	CASSQNRGNEQFF
TRBV29-1	TRBJ2-6	.	.	TGCAGCGTTAGGATCCCTGGGGCCAACGTCCTGACTTTC	CSVRIPGANVLTF
TRBV28	TRBJ2-7	once	TRBD1	TGTGCCAGCAGTCCGCCGGACAGGGGCGAGCAGTACTTC	CASSPPDRGEQYF
TRBV5-1	TRBJ2-7	.	TRBD2	TGCGCCAGCAAGGCCGGGACTAGCGTCTACGAGCAGTACTTC	CASKAGTSVYEQYF
TRBV28	TRBJ2-7	.	TRBD1	TGTGCCAGTTGGACAGGGGGCTCCTACGAGCAGTACTTC	CASWTGGSYEQYF
TRBV30	TRBJ2-1	.	TRBD2	TGTGCCTGGAGCCGACTAGCGGTCCACAATGAGCAGTTCTTC	CAWSRLAVHNEQFF
TRBV9	TRBJ2-7	.	TRBD2	TGTGCCAGCAGCGTAGATGTAGCGGGAGGGAGCGAGCAGTACTTC	CASSVDVAGGSEQYF
TRBV27	TRBJ2-7	once	.	TGTGCCAGCAGTTTAAGAACAGAGGTCTACGAGCAGTACTTC	CASSLRTEVYEQYF
TRBV29-1	TRBJ2-1	.	TRBD2	TGCAGCGTCCAACAGCGGGAATGGAATGAGCAGTTCTTC	CSVQQREWNEQFF
TRBV29-1	TRBJ1-3	.	TRBD1	TGCAGCGTTCGATCGGGGGACAGAGGATGGTGGGGTGGAAACACCATATATTTT	CSVRSGDRGWWGGNTIYF
TRBV6-5	TRBJ2-7	.	TRBD1	TGTGCCAGCGGACAGGGGGGCATGTACTTC	CASGQGGMYF
TRBV4-3	TRBJ2-3	.	.	TGCGCCAGCAGCCAAGATTTCAGGGGCGACCCCACAGATACGCAGTATTTT	CASSQDFRGDPTDTQYF
TRBV9	TRBJ2-2	.	.	TGTGCCAGCAGCGTAGCACTAGGGCGTGGAGGCACCGGGGAGCTGTTTTTT	CASSVALGRGGTGELFF
TRBV18	TRBJ1-2	.	.	TGTGCCAGCTCACCAGGGATCATCGACTATGGCTACACCTTC	CASSPGIIDYGYTF
TRBV11-2	TRBJ2-1	few	TRBD2	TGTGCCAGCAGCTTGACTAGCGGTTGGGATGAGCAGTTCTTC	CASSLTSGWDEQFF
TRBV7-3	TRBJ2-3	.	.	TGTGCCAGCAGCCCCCACCGGACATCCCACACAGATACGCAGTATTTT	CASSPHRTSHTDTQYF
TRBV25-1	TRBJ1-2	.	.	TGTGCCAGCAGTCAGGGTATTTTGGATGGCTACACCTTC	CASSQGILDGYTF
TRBV4-3	TRBJ2-6	.	.	TGCGCCAGCAGCCAAGATTTGACCTTTAGGGCCAACGTCCTGACTTTC	CASSQDLTFRANVLTF
TRBV9	TRBJ2-3	.	.	TGTGCCAGCAGCGTAGCATCGGGTGGCGATACGCAGTATTTT	CASSVASGGDTQYF
TRBV29-1	TRBJ1-3	.	.	TGCAGCGTTGAAATTTTCGGGAGGGGCAGAAACACCATATATTTT	CSVEIFGRGRNTIYF
TRBV27	TRBJ2-7	.	.	TGTGCCAGCAGTTTATCGGGATGGGGCTACGAGCAGTACTTC	CASSLSGWGYEQYF
TRBV4-1	TRBJ2-3	.	.	TGCGCCGGGGCGAGGGGCCTTACAGATACGCAGTATTTT	CAGARGLTDTQYF
TRBV5-1	TRBJ1-1	.	.	TGCGCCAGCAGCCGTGATCCGAACACTGAAGCTTTCTTT	CASSRDPNTEAFF
TRBV7-9	TRBJ2-3	.	TRBD2	TGTGCCAGCAGCTGGACTAGCATGGATACGCAGTATTTT	CASSWTSMDTQYF
TRBV30	TRBJ2-7	.	TRBD2	TGTGCCTGGAATGCGGGAGTAGAGGACGAGCAGTACTTC	CAWNAGVEDEQYF
TRBV7-6	TRBJ2-7	few	TRBD2	TGTGCCAGCAGCCCCGGAGCGGGGGGTTTCGGGACTAGCGGCTCCTACGAGCAGTACTTC	CASSPGAGGFGTSGSYEQYF
TRBV6-5	TRBJ2-7	.	TRBD1	TGTGCCAGCAGTCCGCCCGGGACAGCCTACGAGCAGTACTTC	CASSPPGTAYEQYF
TRBV7-3	TRBJ2-2	.	.	TGTGCCAGCAGCTCTCCTACCGGGGAGCTGTTTTTT	CASSSPTGELFF
TRBV30	TRBJ1-1	few	TRBD1	TGTGCCTGGAGGTTTCGGTCAGGGGGAAAGAACACTGAAGCTTTCTTT	CAWRFRSGGKNTEAFF
TRBV28	TRBJ1-3	.	TRBD1	TGTGCCAGCAGTGTCCTACAGGGGAAACTTGGAAACACCATATATTTT	CASSVLQGKLGNTIYF
TRBV5-1	TRBJ2-2	.	TRBD2	TGCGCCAGCAGCTTGTTGGTAGCGGGAGGGCCGTTTTATACCGGGGAGCTGTTTTTT	CASSLLVAGGPFYTGELFF